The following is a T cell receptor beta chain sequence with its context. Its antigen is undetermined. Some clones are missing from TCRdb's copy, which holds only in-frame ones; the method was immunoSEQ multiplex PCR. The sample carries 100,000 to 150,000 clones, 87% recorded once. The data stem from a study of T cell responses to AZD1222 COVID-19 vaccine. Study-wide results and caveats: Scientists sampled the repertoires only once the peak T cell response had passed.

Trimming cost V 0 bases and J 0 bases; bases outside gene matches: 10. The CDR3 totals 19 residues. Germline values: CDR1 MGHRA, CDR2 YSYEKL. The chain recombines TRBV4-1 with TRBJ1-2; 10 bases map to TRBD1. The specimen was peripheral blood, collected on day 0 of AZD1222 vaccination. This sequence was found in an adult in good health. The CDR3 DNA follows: TGCGCCAGCAGCCAAGATCGCCGGACAGGGGGACAAGCTAACTATGGCTACACCTTC. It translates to CASSQDRRTGGQANYGYTF.